This T cell receptor beta chain was sequenced for a study of T cells after yellow fever vaccination (dated by TCRdb to between 2018 and 2021). The study in broad terms: The SMART-Seq v4 Ultra Low Input RNA kit was used to prepare libraries from fractions with low cell numbers. Two healthy male donors, one aged 18 to 30 and one aged 30 to 40 years, made up the cohort. Bulk PBMC replicates and cell subsets were isolated from blood drawn at multiple timepoints before and after both primary and secondary immunization. To track T-cell clones before and after primary and booster YFV17D yellow fever vaccination, bulk TCR alpha and beta repertoires were sequenced longitudinally.

This clonotype came up a few times. Its antigen is not yet known. No base quality values were provided; no much bigger clone lies one nucleotide off. TCR cDNA was made using 5'RACE template switching, a step that added a universal primer site and unique molecular identifiers. Priming of cDNA synthesis was performed from both the TCR alpha and TCR beta constant segments. Library amplification used two PCR steps, and the second PCR step added sample barcodes and sequencing adapters. Libraries were sequenced on Illumina HiSeq 2500 (2x100 bp) or NovaSeq (2x150 bp). Per the original workflow: MIGEC was used to demultiplex reads and collapse the reads into UMI consensus sequences, and MiXCR was used for V(D)J alignment. Vaccine-responding clonotypes were defined with edgeR using replicate PBMC samples, requiring FDR below 0.01 and a log2 fold change above 5 up to day 15. CD4 or CD8 identity was assigned to each bulk clonotype according to whether the clonotype was present at higher abundance in the sequenced CD4 repertoire or the sequenced CD8 repertoire. The raw public reads went through TCRdb reprocessing: fastp at Q25, MiXCR clone calling, in-frame beta chains kept. Each entry is one CDR3 protein sequence, shown with its most common DNA and genes. The authors' filters were not applied to this entry. This sample holds 500,000 to 650,000 distinct CDR3 sequences; about 17% were observed only once. The ten largest account for 15% to 20% of the sample.

The study at large found these results: Because only a couple of donors were included in the study, the extent to which the findings can be generalized is limited. A small fraction of clonotypes appeared in both the CD4 and CD8 compartments, likely as a result of convergent recombination. FACS-sorted repertoires could contain abundant contaminating clonotypes from the bulk population, so computational filtering was required. Most clones expanded after primary vaccination were re-detected after the booster (96% of CD4 and around 88% of CD8), suggesting broad memory maintenance. The secondary T-cell response was found to be weaker but faster than the primary response, with a peak reached on day 5 rather than on day 15.

The sample's treatment or condition label, in plain terms: live attenuated yellow fever vaccine strain. Two biological replicates of bulk PBMCs were collected at each blood-draw timepoint. PBMCs were isolated from peripheral blood using a standard Ficoll-Paque protocol. TriZol was used to extract RNA from bulk PBMCs, from CD4 and CD8 fractions, and from dextramer-positive and dextramer-negative fractions. The TCR originated in a man between 18 and 35 years old who received the YFV17D yellow fever vaccine. The material was PBMCs, obtained 5 days after the first yellow fever vaccination.

The CDR3 is CASINPTGQGARGQFF. In nucleotide form, the sequence is TGTGCCAGCATCAATCCGACCGGGCAGGGGGCCAGGGGGCAGTTCTTC. The rearranged segments are TRBV7-2 and TRBJ2-1, with 8 middle bases fitting TRBD1. CDR1 and CDR2 are read off the germline V gene as SGHTA and FQGNSA. The CDR3 has 16 amino acids, counting the end cysteine and phenylalanine. Only the CDR3 portion is preserved as DNA: 48 bases, with reading frame beginning at the first base. Germline trimming: 7 bases from V, 12 bases from J; junction bases outside gene matches: 20.